Listed here is a single T cell receptor beta chain. Germline V gene lookup returns CDR1 SNHLY and CDR2 FYNNEI. V shed 3 bases and J shed 4 bases, with 18 bases lying between them. This CDR3 has 16 residues. As handled by the study authors: Estimation of nucleated cell counts was performed using reference gene primer amplification. The data were produced by immunoSEQ multiplex PCR, yet TCRdb's version contains in-frame clones alone and is incomplete. The DNA gave D and trimming, while V, J and clone size come from that table. The table shows roughly 150,000 clones, with 86% occurring only once. This specimen belongs to a study of blood T cell repertoires in COVID-19. Study details: Italy, Spain and the United States were the sources of the convalescent and acute COVID-19 samples.

Participants spanned ages about 18 to 95 years and resided in over 20 US areas. This chain joins TRBV2 and TRBJ1-1; D might be TRBD1 (5 bases). Material: PBMCs or T cells enriched from blood (not recorded which). The sequence came from a man between 50 and 59 years old who had recovered from COVID-19. The CDR3: CASSDRLGRISTEAFF. The DNA of the CDR3 is TGTGCCAGCAGTGACAGACTGGGGCGAATCAGCACTGAAGCTTTCTTT.